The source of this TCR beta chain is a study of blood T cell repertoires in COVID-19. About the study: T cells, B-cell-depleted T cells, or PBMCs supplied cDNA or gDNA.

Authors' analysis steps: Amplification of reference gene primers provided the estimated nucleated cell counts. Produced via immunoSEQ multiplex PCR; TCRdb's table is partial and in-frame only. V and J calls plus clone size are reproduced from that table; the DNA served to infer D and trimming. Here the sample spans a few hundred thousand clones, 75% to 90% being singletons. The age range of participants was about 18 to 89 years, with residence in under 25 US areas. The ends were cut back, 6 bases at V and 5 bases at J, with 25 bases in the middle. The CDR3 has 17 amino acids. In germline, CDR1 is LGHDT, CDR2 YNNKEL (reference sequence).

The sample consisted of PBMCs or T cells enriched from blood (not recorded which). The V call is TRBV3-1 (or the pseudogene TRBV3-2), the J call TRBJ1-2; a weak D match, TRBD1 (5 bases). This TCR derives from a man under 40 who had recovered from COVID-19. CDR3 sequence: CASRTLFGTAGGYGYTF. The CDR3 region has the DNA TGTGCCAGCAGGACCCTATTTGGGACGGCGGGGGGATATGGCTACACCTTC.